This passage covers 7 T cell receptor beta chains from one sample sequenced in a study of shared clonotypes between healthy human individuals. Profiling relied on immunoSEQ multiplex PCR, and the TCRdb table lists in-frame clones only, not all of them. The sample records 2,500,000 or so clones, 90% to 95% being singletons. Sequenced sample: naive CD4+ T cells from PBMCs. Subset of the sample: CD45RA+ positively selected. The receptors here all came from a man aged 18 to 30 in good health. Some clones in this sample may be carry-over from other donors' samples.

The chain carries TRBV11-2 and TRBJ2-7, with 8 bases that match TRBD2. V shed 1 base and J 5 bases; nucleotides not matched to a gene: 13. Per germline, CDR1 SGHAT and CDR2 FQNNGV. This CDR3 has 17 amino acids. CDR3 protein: CASSLGVSGGRINEQYF. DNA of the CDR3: TGTGCCAGCAGCTTAGGAGTCTCGGGCGGGAGGATCAACGAGCAGTACTTC.

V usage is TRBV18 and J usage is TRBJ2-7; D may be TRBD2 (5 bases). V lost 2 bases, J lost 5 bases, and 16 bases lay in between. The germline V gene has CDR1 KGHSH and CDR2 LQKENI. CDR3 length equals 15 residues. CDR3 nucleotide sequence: TGTGCCAGCTCACCAAACGTGGCTAGCCTCCACGAGCAGTACTTC. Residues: CASSPNVASLHEQYF.

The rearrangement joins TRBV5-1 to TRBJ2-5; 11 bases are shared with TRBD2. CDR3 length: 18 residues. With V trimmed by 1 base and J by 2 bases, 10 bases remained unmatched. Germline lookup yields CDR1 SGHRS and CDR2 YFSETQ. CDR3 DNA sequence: TGCGCCAGCAGCTTGACGGGGACTAGCGGAGTACTGCAAGAGACCCAGTACTTC. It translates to CASSLTGTSGVLQETQYF.

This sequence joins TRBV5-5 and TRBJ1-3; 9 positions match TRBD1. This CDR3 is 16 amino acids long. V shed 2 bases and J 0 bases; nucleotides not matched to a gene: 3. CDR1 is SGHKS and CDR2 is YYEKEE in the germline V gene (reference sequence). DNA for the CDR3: TGTGCCAGCAGCTTCGGGACAGGGAACTCTGGAAACACCATATATTTT. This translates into CASSFGTGNSGNTIYF.

The CDR3: CASSQRDPRVYEQYF. CDR3 sequence (DNA): TGTGCCAGTAGCCAAAGGGACCCTAGGGTGTACGAGCAGTACTTC. The J gene is TRBJ2-7, the V gene TRBV19; TRBD1 or TRBD2 may be the D gene (5 bases each). In germline, CDR1 is LNHDA, CDR2 SQIVND (reference sequence). Trimming stripped 6 bases from V and 4 bases from J, with 19 bases between. The CDR3 totals 15 residues. The full variable domain, in which reference TRBV19 and TRBJ2-7 provide the parts outside the CDR3, is DGGITQSPKYLFRKEGQNVTLSCEQNLNHDAMYWYRQDPGQGLRLIYYSQIVNDFQKGDIAEGYSVSREKKESFPLTVTSAQKNPTAFYLCASSQRDPRVYEQYFGPGTRLTVT.

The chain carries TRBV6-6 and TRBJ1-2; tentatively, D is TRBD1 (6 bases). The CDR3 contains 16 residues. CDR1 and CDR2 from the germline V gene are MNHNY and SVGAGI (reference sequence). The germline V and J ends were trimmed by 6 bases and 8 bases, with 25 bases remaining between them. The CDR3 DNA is TGTGCCAGCAGCTCAGGACGGCCCGAGGGGGTCTTGGGCTACACCTTC. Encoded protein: CASSSGRPEGVLGYTF.

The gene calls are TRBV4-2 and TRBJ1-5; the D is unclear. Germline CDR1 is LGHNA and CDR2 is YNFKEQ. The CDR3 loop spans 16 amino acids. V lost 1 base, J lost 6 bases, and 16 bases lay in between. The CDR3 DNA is TGTGCCAGCAGCCAAGGTTGGGGAGAGAGTAGTCAGCCCCAGCATTTT. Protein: CASSQGWGESSQPQHF.